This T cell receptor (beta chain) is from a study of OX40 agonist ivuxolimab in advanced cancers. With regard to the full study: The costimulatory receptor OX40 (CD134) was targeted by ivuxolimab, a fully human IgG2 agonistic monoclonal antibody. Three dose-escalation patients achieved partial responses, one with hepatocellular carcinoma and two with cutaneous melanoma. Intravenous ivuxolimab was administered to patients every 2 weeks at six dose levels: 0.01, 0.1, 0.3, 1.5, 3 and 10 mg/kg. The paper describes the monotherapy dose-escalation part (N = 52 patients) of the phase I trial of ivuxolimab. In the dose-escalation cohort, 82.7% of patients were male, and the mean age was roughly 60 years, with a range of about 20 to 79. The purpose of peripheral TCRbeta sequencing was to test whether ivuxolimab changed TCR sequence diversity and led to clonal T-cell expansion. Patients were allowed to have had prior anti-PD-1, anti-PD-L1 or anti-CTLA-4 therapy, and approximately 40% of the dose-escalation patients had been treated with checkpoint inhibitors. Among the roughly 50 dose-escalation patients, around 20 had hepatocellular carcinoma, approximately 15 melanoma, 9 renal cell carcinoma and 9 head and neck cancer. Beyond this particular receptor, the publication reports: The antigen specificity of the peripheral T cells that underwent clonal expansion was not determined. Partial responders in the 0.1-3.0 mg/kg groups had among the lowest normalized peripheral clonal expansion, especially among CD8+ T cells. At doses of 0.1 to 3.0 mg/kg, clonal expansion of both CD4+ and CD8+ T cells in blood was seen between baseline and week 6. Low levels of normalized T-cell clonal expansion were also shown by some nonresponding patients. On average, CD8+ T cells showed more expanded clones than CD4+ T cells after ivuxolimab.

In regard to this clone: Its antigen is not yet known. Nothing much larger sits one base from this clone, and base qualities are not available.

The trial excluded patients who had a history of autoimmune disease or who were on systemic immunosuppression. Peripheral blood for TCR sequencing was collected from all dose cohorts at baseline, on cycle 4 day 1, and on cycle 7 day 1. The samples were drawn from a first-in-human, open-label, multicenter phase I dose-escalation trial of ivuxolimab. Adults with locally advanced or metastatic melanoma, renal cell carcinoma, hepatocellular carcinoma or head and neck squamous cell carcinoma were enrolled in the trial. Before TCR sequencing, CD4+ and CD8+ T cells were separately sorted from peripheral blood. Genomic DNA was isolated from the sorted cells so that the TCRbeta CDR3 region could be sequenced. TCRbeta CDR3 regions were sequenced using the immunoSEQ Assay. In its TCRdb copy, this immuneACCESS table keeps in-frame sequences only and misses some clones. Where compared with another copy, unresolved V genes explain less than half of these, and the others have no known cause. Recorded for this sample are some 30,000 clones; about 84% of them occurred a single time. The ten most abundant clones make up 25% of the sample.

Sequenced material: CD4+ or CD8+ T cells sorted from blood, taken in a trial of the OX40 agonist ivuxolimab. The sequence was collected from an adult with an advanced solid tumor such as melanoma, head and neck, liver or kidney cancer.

DNA sequence: TGTGCCAGCAGCTTGGGGGCGGGAGGGCCGTCAGATACGCAGTATTTT. Protein translation: CASSLGAGGPSDTQYF. The V and J genes are TRBV11-3 and TRBJ2-3, with 9 bases in between that match TRBD2. The cysteine opens and the phenylalanine closes a CDR3 of 16 amino acids. CDR3 DNA only is kept here, 48 bases in frame from base 1. From a lookup of the germline V gene, CDR1 and CDR2 are SGHNT and YENEEA. V and J are trimmed by 3 bases and 4 bases, and the gene matches miss 8 bases of the junction.